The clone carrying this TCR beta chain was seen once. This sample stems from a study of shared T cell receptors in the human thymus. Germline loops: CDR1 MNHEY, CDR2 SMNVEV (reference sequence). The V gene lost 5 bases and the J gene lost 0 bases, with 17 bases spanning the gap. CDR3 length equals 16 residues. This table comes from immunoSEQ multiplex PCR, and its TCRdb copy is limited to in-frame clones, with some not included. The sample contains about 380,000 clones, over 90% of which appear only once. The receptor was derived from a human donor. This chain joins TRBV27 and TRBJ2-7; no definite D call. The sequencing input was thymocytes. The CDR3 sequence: CASSPWTTKVSYEQYF. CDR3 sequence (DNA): TGTGCCAGCAGTCCCTGGACCACTAAAGTCTCCTACGAGCAGTACTTC.